What follows are 4 T cell receptor beta chains derived from one specimen sequenced in a study of blood T cells in healthy people across ages. PCR was performed a second time for 7 to 11 cycles using a sample-barcoded 5' primer and a J-beta primer mix. TCRdb recomputed calls from the 5' RACE reads with MiXCR, one row per CDR3 protein. The table records roughly 1.5 million distinct CDR3 sequences, roughly two fifths of them present only once. Source material: blood. The receptors originated from a young woman in good health.

The CDR3 spells CASSWDRNAYQETQYF. CDR3 nucleotides: TGTGCCAGCAGCTGGGACCGAAATGCTTACCAAGAGACCCAGTACTTC. The chain carries TRBV6-2 or TRBV6-3 and TRBJ2-4, with D perhaps matching TRBD1 or TRBD2 (5 bases each). The DNA end favors TRBJ2-5, so the J call may be wrong. Germline lookup yields CDR1 MNHEY and CDR2 SVGEGT. The CDR3 consists of 16 residues.

The V and J genes are TRBV4-3 and TRBJ2-7; TRBD2 matches 7 bases. Germline V gives CDR1 LGHNA, CDR2 YSLEER. The CDR3 consists of 16 residues. J lost 0 bases, V lost 4 bases, and 9 bases had no gene match. The CDR3 sequence: CASSRNLAVLSYEQYF. The CDR3 DNA reads TGCGCCAGCAGCCGGAACCTAGCGGTGCTCTCCTACGAGCAGTACTTC.

The rearrangement uses TRBV7-9 and TRBJ1-6, with D possibly TRBD1 on 6 matching bases. The CDR3 sequence is 15 residues long. Germline CDR1 reads SEHNR; CDR2 reads FQNEAQ (reference sequence). Trimming removed 3 bases at V and 8 bases at J, with 14 bases between. The CDR3 nucleotides are TGTGCCAGCAGCTTGGGAAGGCAGGGGCATTCACCCCTCCACTTT. This codes for CASSLGRQGHSPLHF.

The chain employs TRBV6-5 and TRBJ1-1; 7 bases are a match to TRBD1. Per germline, CDR1 MNHEY and CDR2 SVGAGI. V lost 7 bases, J lost 11 bases, and 16 bases stayed unmatched. The CDR3 runs to 14 residues. CDR3 nucleotides: TGTGCCAGCAAGAGAAACAGGGGAAGGGAGCGGGCTTTCTTT. This sequence encodes CASKRNRGRERAFF.